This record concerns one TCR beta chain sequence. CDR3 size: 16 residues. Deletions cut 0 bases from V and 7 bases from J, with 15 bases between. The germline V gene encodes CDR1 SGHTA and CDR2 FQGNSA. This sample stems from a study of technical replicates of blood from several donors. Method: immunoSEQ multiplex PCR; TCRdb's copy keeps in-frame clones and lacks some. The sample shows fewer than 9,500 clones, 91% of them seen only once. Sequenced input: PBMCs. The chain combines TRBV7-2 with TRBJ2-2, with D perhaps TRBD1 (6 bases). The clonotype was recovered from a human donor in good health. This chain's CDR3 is CASSLAGAGVGGELFF. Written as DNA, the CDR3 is TGTGCCAGCAGCTTAGCGGGGGCAGGGGTTGGCGGGGAGCTGTTTTTT.